This T cell receptor beta chain stems from a study of shared clonotypes between healthy human individuals. Study-level results: Incomplete sequencing of sorted subsets was indicated by rarefaction despite large depth. Expectations were that clonotype sharing among donors would be affected by sequencing depth.

This clone was observed a single time. What it recognizes is unknown. Original processing methods: Without quality scores, immunoSEQ junctional reads could not be filtered like full-length reads. The assay was immunoSEQ multiplex PCR, and TCRdb's table has in-frame clones only and misses some. The V and J calls and clone size are taken from that table; D and trimming were inferred from the DNA. Of fewer than 1.6 million clones in the sample, less than 99% were seen once. The sequenced material came from naive CD4+ T cells sorted from blood. This sample's subset: CD45RA+ positively selected. The clonotype was recovered from a man aged 25 to 45 in good health.

The CDR3 sequence is CASSSSSLALEQFF. Written as DNA, the CDR3 is TGTGCCAGCAGCTCATCCTCCCTAGCGCTTGAGCAGTTCTTC. The chain is built from TRBV11-2 and TRBJ2-1; tentative D call: TRBD2 (6 bases). The CDR3 runs to 14 residues. In germline, CDR1 is SGHAT, CDR2 FQNNGV. V was trimmed by 4 bases and J by 9 bases, leaving 16 bases between them. Complete variable domain (other parts from reference TRBV11-2 and TRBJ2-1): EAGVAQSPRYKIIEKRQSVAFWCNPISGHATLYWYQQILGQGPKLLIQFQNNGVVDDSQLPKDRFSAERLKGVDSTLKIQPAKLEDSAVYLCASSSSSLALEQFFGPGTRLTVL.